This entry describes one TCR beta chain. No antigen is known for it. PCR primers comprised 60 Vbeta and 13 Jbeta primers. The repertoire was sequenced with immunoSEQ multiplex PCR; TCRdb's copy has only in-frame clones and lacks some. The table records approximately 140,000 clones, roughly four fifths of them present only once. The CDR3 sequence is 16 residues long. In germline, CDR1 is MDHEN, CDR2 SYDVKM. V lost 4 bases and J lost 7; bases outside the gene matches: 14. This entry is derived from a study of cytomegalovirus exposure and HLA in healthy donors. Study results and limitations: The classifier was said to identify cytomegalovirus status with high specificity and sensitivity. Within the data, a cluster of highly shared sequence variants was likely a sequencing artifact. Most subjects had HLA-A and HLA-B alleles reportedly predicted accurately by TCR beta sequences.

This TCR was recovered from a woman in her thirties or forties in good health and CMV-seropositive. Sequenced input: PBMCs. This rearrangement joins TRBV28 to TRBJ2-7; 9 bases are shared with TRBD2. CDR3 sequence reads: CASSSSPLAGVREQYF. CDR3 in DNA: TGTGCCAGCAGTTCGTCCCCCTTAGCGGGAGTAAGGGAGCAGTACTTC.